This entry concerns a single TCR beta chain. Its antigen is currently not known. No base-level quality is on record; no much larger clone is a single base apart. Other DNA sequences in this sample translate to the same CDR3. This sample stems from a study of T cell responses to AZD1222 COVID-19 vaccine (dated by TCRdb to the early 2020s). About the full investigation: TCR sequencing was performed for about 250 trial participants, of whom about 210 were given two doses of AZD1222 and some 26 were given two doses of MenACWY control vaccine. Enrollment into the trials was organized by age into subgroups of 18-55, 56-69 and 70-plus years, and those subgroups contained about 160, 30 and 59 TCR-sequenced participants, respectively.

The CDR3 regions of human TCRbeta chains were analyzed by immunosequencing. For the original study's pipeline: Repertoire TCRs were matched against a reference library of SARS-CoV-2-specific TCRs generated with the MIRA antigen-specificity platform. Breadth was defined as the fraction of unique TCRs that were SARS-CoV-2-associated, and depth was defined as the fraction of total T cells that were SARS-CoV-2-associated. Using the MIRA data, every spike-specific TCR was mapped to the spike region that the TCR reacted to and assigned to either a CD4 or a CD8 class. Log10-transformed breadth and depth values were compared by one-way ANOVA with Sidak's multiple comparisons tests. TCRdb limited this immuneACCESS table to in-frame rearrangements with V and J called. A share of clones is missing; checked studies link under half to unresolved V genes, and the rest is unexplained. The D gene and trimming were derived from the DNA, and the V and J assignments and clone size from that table. Here the sample has roughly 200,000 clones; about 93% occur a single time. About 1% of the sample goes to the ten largest clones.

Here is what the overall study found, with its caveats: Because no samples from the day 14 peak response were available, repertoires could be characterized only after the peak T cell response. Conclusions about previously exposed vaccinees were limited because only 6 or 7 AZD1222 recipients were SARS-CoV-2 seropositive at baseline. Participants were mostly white British, with more females than males. The authors suggested clonal diversity may have been underestimated. The whole spike protein was spanned by vaccine-associated CD4 TCRs, and dominant responses were seen in regions 160-218 and 743-854. The 56-69-year group was small, and its depth increase did not reach significance, likely because of low power. After two AZD1222 doses, spike-specific TCR breadth and depth were significantly higher than at day 0 and than in MenACWY recipients. Epitopes outside the regions mutated in the B.1.351 and B.1.1.7 variants were reportedly recognized by nearly half of the unique spike-specific TCRs.

Taken with the paper, the label for time point translates to: about 28 days (+/-7) after the second vaccine dose. What the treatment or condition label conveys for this sample: meningococcal conjugate vaccine given as trial control. The vaccinee samples were drawn from two UK trials, COV001 and COV002, one of which was a single-blind randomized controlled phase 2/3 trial testing AZD1222 (ChAdOx1 nCoV-19) in healthy adults. Trial participant PBMC samples were collected at day 0 and day 28 after the second dose for TCRbeta chain sequencing. The sequences come from peripheral blood, collected 28 days after the second dose of the MenACWY control vaccine. The origin of this receptor is an adult who received the MenACWY meningococcal vaccine as a control.

The DNA sequence is as follows: TGTGCCAGCAGTTTACGGGGCCCGAACACTGAAGCTTTCTTT. Its coded protein is CASSLRGPNTEAFF. The V gene is TRBV27 and the J gene is TRBJ1-1; a tentative D match to TRBD1 spans 5 bases. From a lookup of the germline V gene (reference sequence), CDR1 and CDR2 are MNHEY and SMNVEV. The CDR3 has 14 amino acids, counting the end cysteine and phenylalanine. Here the CDR3 DNA is all that survives: 42 bases in frame from base 1. V loses 2 bases, J loses 1 base, and the germline ends lie 8 bases apart.